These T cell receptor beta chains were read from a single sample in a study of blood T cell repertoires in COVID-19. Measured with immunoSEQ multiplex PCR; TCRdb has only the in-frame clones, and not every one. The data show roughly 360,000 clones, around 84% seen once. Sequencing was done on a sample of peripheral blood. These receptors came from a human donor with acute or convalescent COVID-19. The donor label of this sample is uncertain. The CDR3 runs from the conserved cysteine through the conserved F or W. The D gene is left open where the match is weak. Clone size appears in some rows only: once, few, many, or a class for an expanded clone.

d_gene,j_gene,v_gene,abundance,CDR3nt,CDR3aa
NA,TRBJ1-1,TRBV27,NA,TGTGCCAGCAGCGCCCATAGACAGTCCGGGGGCACTGAAGCTTTCTTT,CASSAHRQSGGTEAFF
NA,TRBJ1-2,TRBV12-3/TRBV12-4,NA,TGTGCCAGCAGCCCGGACATGGGCTATGGCTACACCTTC,CASSPDMGYGYTF
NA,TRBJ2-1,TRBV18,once,TGTGCCAGCTCACCACAGAGCTCCTACAATGAGCAGTTCTTC,CASSPQSSYNEQFF
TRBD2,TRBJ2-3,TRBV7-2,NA,TGTGCCAGCAGCACAGGACTAGCGGGGGGGCGGGGCACAGATACGCAGTATTTT,CASSTGLAGGRGTDTQYF
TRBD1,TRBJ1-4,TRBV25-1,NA,TGTGCCACCGCGGGACAGGGGAGGGAAAAACTGTTTTTT,CATAGQGREKLFF
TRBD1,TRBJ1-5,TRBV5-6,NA,TGTGCCAGCAGCATGGGACAGGGCTATAGCAATCAGCCCCAGCATTTT,CASSMGQGYSNQPQHF
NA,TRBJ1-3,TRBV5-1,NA,TGCGCCAGCACAGGGGATGGAAACACCATATATTTT,CASTGDGNTIYF
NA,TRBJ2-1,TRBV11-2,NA,TGTGCCAGCAGCTTATCAAACTCGGCCTACAATGAGCAGTTCTTC,CASSLSNSAYNEQFF
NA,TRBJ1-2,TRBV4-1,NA,TGCGCCAGCAGCCACGACTCCGAGGGCTATGGCTACACCTTC,CASSHDSEGYGYTF
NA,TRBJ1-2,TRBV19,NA,TGTGCCACTAGGGACTTCTATGGCTACACCTTC,CATRDFYGYTF
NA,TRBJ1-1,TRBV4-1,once,TGCGCCAGCAGCCAAGAGGGGAGCACTGAAGCTTTCTTT,CASSQEGSTEAFF
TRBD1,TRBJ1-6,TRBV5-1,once,TGCGCCAGCAGCTTAGGGCAGGGGGCGGTCCCCCTCCACTTT,CASSLGQGAVPLHF
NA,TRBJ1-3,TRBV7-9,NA,TGTGCCAGCAGCTTTGGAGGGACTGGAAACACCATATATTTT,CASSFGGTGNTIYF
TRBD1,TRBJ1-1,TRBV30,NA,TGTGCCTGGAGTGTGAGGCGCCAGGGGGCGAAATTGGGTGAAGCTTTCTTT,CAWSVRRQGAKLGEAFF
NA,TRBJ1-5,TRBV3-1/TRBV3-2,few,TGTGCCAGCAGCCAATCCCCGGGCAATCAGCCCCAGCATTTT,CASSQSPGNQPQHF
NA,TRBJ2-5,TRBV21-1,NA,TGTGCCAGCAGTTTGGAGGAGACCCAGTACTTC,CASSLEETQYF
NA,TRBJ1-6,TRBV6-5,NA,TGTGCCAGCAGCTCACCCGGGGGGAATTCACCCCTCCACTTT,CASSSPGGNSPLHF
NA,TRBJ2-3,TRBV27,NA,TGTGCCAGCTCGGTGGGCGGGGGCAGCACAGATACGCAGTATTTT,CASSVGGGSTDTQYF
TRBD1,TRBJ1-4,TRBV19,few,TGTGCCAGTAGTCCGCAGGGGGCGATTAATGAAAAACTGTTTTTT,CASSPQGAINEKLFF
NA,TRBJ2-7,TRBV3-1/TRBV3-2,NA,TGTGCCAGCAGCCAAGATGGCCAGGACGGGATGGGCTACGAGCAGTACTTC,CASSQDGQDGMGYEQYF
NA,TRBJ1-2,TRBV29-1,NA,TGCAGCGTCCCCATTTACGGGTTTAACGGCTACACCTTC,CSVPIYGFNGYTF
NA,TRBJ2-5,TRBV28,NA,TGTGCCAGCAGTTCAGGGATACCAGCGACCCAGTACTTC,CASSSGIPATQYF
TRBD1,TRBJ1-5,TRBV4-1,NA,TGCGCCAGCAGCCAGAATACAGGGGGAGGCCAGCCCCAGCATTTT,CASSQNTGGGQPQHF
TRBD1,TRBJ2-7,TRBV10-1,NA,TGCGCCAGCAGTGAGGGGGGACAGGGTTCCTACGAGCAGTACTTC,CASSEGGQGSYEQYF
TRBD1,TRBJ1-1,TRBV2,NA,TGTGCCAGCAGTAGGGGGCAGAACACTGAAGCTTTCTTT,CASSRGQNTEAFF
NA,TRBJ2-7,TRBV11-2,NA,TGTGCCAGCAGCCTAACACGGGATTCCTACGAGCAGTACTTC,CASSLTRDSYEQYF
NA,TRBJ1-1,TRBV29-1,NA,TGCAGCGTTTGGTCCGGGACTATGAACACTGAAGCTTTCTTT,CSVWSGTMNTEAFF
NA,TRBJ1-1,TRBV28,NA,TGTGCCAGCATCTCTGGGGGCCCGAACACTGAAGCTTTCTTT,CASISGGPNTEAFF
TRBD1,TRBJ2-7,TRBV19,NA,TGTGCCAGTAGTACACTCGGGACAGGGGGCTACGAGCAGTACTTC,CASSTLGTGGYEQYF
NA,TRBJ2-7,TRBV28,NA,TGTGCCAGCAGTTTTTTCAGGGTTGTGTACGAGCAGTACTTC,CASSFFRVVYEQYF
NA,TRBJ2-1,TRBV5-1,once,TGCGCCAGCAGCTTGGTGGTAACGACAGCCGGGGGTTACAATGAGCAGTTCTTC,CASSLVVTTAGGYNEQFF
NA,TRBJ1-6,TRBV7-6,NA,TGTGCCAGCAGCCGAACAGGGTCCTATAATTCACCCCTCCACTTT,CASSRTGSYNSPLHF
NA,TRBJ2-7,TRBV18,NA,TGTGCCAGCTCGGCGGACAGCTACGAGCAGTACTTC,CASSADSYEQYF
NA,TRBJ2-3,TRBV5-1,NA,TGCGCCAGCAGCCCGGACAGAGGCACAGATACGCAGTATTTT,CASSPDRGTDTQYF
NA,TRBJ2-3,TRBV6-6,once,TGTGCCAGTGGGAGACTAGTCTCAGATACGCAGTATTTT,CASGRLVSDTQYF
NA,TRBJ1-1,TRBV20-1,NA,TGCAGTGCTAGGAGCACTGAAGCTTTCTTT,CSARSTEAFF
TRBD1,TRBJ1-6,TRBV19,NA,TGTGCCAGTAGTAGCGGGACAGACTATAATTCACCCCTCCACTTT,CASSSGTDYNSPLHF
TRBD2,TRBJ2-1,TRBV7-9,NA,TGTGCCAGCAGCCGCTACGGGTCTGGGCGGGAGGGCCGAGGCAATGAGCAGTTCTTC,CASSRYGSGREGRGNEQFF
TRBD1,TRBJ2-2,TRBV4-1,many,TGCGCCAGCAGCCACACAGGGGGCCCAGTGGCCGGGGAGCTGTTTTTT,CASSHTGGPVAGELFF
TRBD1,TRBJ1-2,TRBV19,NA,TGTGCCAGTAGTATAGCCCGGACAGGGGGCTACACCTTC,CASSIARTGGYTF
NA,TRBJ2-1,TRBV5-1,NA,TGCGCCAGCAGCTCGGGGTCAGTCAGCTCCTACAATGAGCAGTTCTTC,CASSSGSVSSYNEQFF
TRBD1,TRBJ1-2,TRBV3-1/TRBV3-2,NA,TGTGCCAGCAGTCACTTAGACAGGGTTCGGTATGGCTACACCTTC,CASSHLDRVRYGYTF
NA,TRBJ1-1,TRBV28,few,TGTGCCAGCAAGGTTCTACTGGGGGCGACTGAAGCTTTCTTT,CASKVLLGATEAFF
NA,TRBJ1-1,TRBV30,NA,TGTGCCTGGAACCAGGGTGTATTTAACACTGAAGCTTTCTTT,CAWNQGVFNTEAFF
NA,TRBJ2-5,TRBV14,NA,TGTGCCAGCAGCCAACTTCCGGGAAGAGAGACCCAGTACTTC,CASSQLPGRETQYF
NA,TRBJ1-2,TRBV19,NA,TGTGCCAGTAGTTCCCGCCGCGGGAACTATGGCTACACCTTC,CASSSRRGNYGYTF
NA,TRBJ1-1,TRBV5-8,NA,TGTGCCAGCAGCTTGGACGGAGGGAACACTGAAGCTTTCTTT,CASSLDGGNTEAFF
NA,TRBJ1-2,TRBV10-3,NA,TGTGCCATCAGTGACCTTATATACTATGGCTACACCTTC,CAISDLIYYGYTF
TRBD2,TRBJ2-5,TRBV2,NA,TGTGCCAGCAGTGACTTAGGACTAGCTCAAGAGACCCAGTACTTC,CASSDLGLAQETQYF
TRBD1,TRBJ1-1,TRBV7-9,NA,TGTGCCAGCAGCTTGAGGACAGGGGGCGTTTGGGGCACTGAAGCTTTCTTT,CASSLRTGGVWGTEAFF
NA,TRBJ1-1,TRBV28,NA,TGTGCCAGCGGACAGACGCTAAACACTGAAGCTTTCTTT,CASGQTLNTEAFF
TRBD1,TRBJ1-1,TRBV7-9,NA,TGTGCCAGGGACAGGGTTCATGGCACTGAAGCTTTCTTT,CARDRVHGTEAFF
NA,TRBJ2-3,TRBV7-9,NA,TGTGCCAGCAGCTCCCTTAGTGGCACAGATACGCAGTATTTT,CASSSLSGTDTQYF
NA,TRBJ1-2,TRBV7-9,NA,TGTGCCAGCAGCTTATCAGGGTCCTATGGCTACACCTTC,CASSLSGSYGYTF
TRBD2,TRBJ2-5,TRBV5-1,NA,TGCGCCAGCAGCTTGGGGACTAGCGGGAGGGGAGAGACCCAGTACTTC,CASSLGTSGRGETQYF
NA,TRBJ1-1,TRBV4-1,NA,TGCGCCAGCGGACAATCAAGGGACACTGAAGCTTTCTTT,CASGQSRDTEAFF
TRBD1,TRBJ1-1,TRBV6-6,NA,TGTGCCAGCAGTCAAGGGGGCCCGGCCACTGAAGCTTTCTTT,CASSQGGPATEAFF